This T cell receptor beta chain is drawn from a study of identical twins. Points from the study as a whole: Fewer insertions were carried by abundant cord blood beta clonotypes, but none was seen in memory repertoires. Because invariant MAIT and iNKT cells could be present, zero-insertion analyses could be partly confounded. Twin pairs' shared out-of-frame alpha sequences were enriched in low generation probability.

TCRdb reprocessed the 5' RACE reads via MiXCR and lists one record per CDR3 protein. Of 450,000 to 650,000 distinct CDR3 sequences listed, 9.5% to 10% are singletons. About this clonotype itself: As yet, its antigen is unknown.

The V gene's germline CDR1 is MNHEY and CDR2 SVGEGT. There are 15 residues in the CDR3. Trimming removed 5 bases at V and 12 bases at J, with 23 bases between. A further study also used this sample, focusing on yellow fever vaccine responses in identical twins.

The origin of this receptor is a woman in her late teens or twenties in good health. Sequencing input: PBMCs. This sequence joins TRBV6-2 or TRBV6-3 and TRBJ2-1, with D uncertain. CDR3: CASSLSPGYLLGQFF. The CDR3 bases are TGTGCCAGCAGTCTGAGCCCCGGTTATCTCTTGGGGCAGTTCTTC.